The present TCR beta chain was sequenced within a study of shared clonotypes between healthy human individuals. The CDR3 has 13 amino acids. CDR1 MNHEY and CDR2 SVGAGI come from the germline V gene. The V and J ends lost 0 bases and 6 bases respectively, with 7 bases between them. With respect to this clone: Its antigen is still unknown.

Findings of the study overall: As a rule, naive subsets had a larger estimated richness than memory subsets. Clonotypes that were shared across a few donors made up approximately 5.1% of naive CD4 clonotypes.

Sorted-subset replicate PCRs used 200 ng DNA, approximately 33,000 T cell genomes. Here immunoSEQ multiplex PCR was the method, and the copy in TCRdb shows in-frame clones only, minus some. The sample has hundreds of thousands of clones; roughly 96% are singletons. CD45RO-negative CD8 cells positively selected for CCR7 made up the naive population, which excluded terminally differentiated effector memory CD45RA+ cells. Study donors comprised healthy, HIV-negative adults devoid of recent acute infection or vaccination. Sequencing used naive CD8+ T cells sorted from blood. The chain carries TRBV6-5 and TRBJ2-3; no clear D gene. The clonotype comes from a young man in good health. The CDR3 region is CASSYSPWDTQYF. The CDR3 region has the DNA TGTGCCAGCAGTTACTCTCCGTGGGATACGCAGTATTTT.